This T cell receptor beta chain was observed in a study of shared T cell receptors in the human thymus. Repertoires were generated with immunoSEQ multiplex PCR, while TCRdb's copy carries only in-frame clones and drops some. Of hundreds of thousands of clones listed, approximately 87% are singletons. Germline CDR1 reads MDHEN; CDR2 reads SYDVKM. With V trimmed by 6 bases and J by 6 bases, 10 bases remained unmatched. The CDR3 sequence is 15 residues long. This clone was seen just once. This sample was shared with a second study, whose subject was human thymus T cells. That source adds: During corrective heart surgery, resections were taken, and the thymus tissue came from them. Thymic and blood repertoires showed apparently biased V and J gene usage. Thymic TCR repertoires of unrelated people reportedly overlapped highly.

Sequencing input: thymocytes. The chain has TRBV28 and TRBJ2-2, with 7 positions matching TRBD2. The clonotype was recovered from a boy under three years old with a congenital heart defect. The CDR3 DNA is TGTGCCAGCAGATTCGGCGGGAGTGGGCCCGGGGAGCTGTTTTTT. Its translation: CASRFGGSGPGELFF.